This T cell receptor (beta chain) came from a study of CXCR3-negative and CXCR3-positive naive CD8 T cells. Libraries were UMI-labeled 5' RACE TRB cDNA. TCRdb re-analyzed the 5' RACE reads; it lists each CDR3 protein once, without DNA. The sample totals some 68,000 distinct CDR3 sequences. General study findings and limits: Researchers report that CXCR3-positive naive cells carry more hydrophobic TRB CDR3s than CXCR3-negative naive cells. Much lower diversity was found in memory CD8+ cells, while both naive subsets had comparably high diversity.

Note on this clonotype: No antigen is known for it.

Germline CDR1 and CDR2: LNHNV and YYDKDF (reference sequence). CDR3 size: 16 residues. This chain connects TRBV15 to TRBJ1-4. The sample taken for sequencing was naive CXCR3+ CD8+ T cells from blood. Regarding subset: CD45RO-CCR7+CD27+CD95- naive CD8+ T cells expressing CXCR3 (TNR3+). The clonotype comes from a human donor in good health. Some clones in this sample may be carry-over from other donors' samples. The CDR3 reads CATSREGGSENEKLFF.